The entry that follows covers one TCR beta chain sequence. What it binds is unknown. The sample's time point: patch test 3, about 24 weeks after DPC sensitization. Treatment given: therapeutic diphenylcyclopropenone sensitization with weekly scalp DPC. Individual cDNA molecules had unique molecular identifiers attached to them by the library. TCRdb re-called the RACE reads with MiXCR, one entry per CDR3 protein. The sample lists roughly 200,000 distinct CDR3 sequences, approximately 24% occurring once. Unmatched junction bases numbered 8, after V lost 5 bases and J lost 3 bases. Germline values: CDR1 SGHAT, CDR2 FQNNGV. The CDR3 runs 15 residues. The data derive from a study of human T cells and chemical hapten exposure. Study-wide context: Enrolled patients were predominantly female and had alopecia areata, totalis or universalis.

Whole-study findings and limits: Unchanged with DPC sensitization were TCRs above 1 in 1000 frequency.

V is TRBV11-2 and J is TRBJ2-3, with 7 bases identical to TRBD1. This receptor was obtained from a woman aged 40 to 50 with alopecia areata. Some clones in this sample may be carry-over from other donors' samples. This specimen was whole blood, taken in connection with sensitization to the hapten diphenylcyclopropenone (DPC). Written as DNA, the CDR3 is TGTGCCAGCAGCGAGAGACAGGGTTCAACAGATACGCAGTATTTT. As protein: CASSERQGSTDTQYF.